The sequence of this T cell receptor beta chain was determined in a study of blood T cell repertoires in COVID-19. With 6 bases removed from V and 6 bases from J, the gap between germline ends came to 15 bases. The CDR3 loop spans 15 amino acids. Germline values: CDR1 MRHNA, CDR2 SNTAGT. The repertoire was sequenced with immunoSEQ multiplex PCR; TCRdb's copy has only in-frame clones and lacks some. The sample lists just over 300,000 clones, more than 75% occurring once. Researchers sorted participants into cohorts using their self-reported clinical history. This clone appeared a few times. This chain links TRBV6-4 with TRBJ1-6; tentative D call: TRBD1 (6 bases). The material sequenced was PBMCs or T cells enriched from blood (not recorded which). This clonotype was obtained from a man aged 25-45 years who had recovered from COVID-19. The CDR3 sequence: CASRTGGPGNSPLHF. CDR3 coding DNA: TGTGCCAGCAGGACGGGGGGGCCGGGTAATTCACCCCTCCACTTT.